This TCR beta chain was sequenced in a study of T cells in tuberculosis (dated by TCRdb to between 2018 and 2020). Notes on the research overall: To characterize T cells specific for the mycobacterial lipid antigen glucose monomycolate (GMM), the study used CD1B tetramers together with high-throughput TCR immunosequencing. A South African clinical cohort compared IGRA-negative adolescents, IGRA-positive adolescents with latent tuberculosis and adults with active tuberculosis, fewer than 12 per group. Here is what the overall study found, with its caveats: Compared with IGRA-negative controls, TCR-alpha repertoires from active tuberculosis had smaller mean NN-distances to GMM-specific TCRs, which suggests clonal expansion of these TCRs. Clinical samples were selected based on the availability of cryopreserved specimens, with adults included as active tuberculosis cases and adolescents included as controls. With the diverse GMM-specific repertoire as input, a classifier achieved 80% to 90% accuracy (AUROC 0.7 to 0.9), whereas GEM motif frequencies as input gave 70% accuracy. The smaller NN-distances in active tuberculosis patients were driven in part by shorter CDR3-alpha lengths, while the difference seen for TCR-beta was not statistically significant.

Reading the germline V gene (reference sequence) gives CDR1 LNHDA and CDR2 SQIVND. V and J are truncated by 5 bases and 6 bases respectively, leaving an intervening sequence of 19 bases. The CDR3 contains 15 residues, cysteine and phenylalanine counted. Solely the CDR3 DNA is kept, with 45 bases framed from the first base. At study entry, adolescents were screened for latent tuberculosis infection by tuberculin skin test and QuantiFERON-TB GOLD In-Tube IGRA. Immunosequencing of unsorted cryopreserved PBMC covered, on average, roughly 93,000 T cells per clinical donor. Eleven high schools in the Worcester region of the Western Cape, South Africa, served as enrollment sites for adolescents aged 12 to 18 years. Approximately 10 adolescents infected with M. tuberculosis and ten uninfected adolescents were chosen and matched for age and sex. PBMC from adolescents were isolated by density centrifugation from freshly drawn heparinized blood and were then cryopreserved.

The immunoSEQ multiplex PCR assay was used to generate TCR libraries, with TCR-beta and/or TCR-alpha/delta assays applied to each sample. The amplified TCR libraries were sequenced on the Illumina high-throughput platform. Turning to the authors' computational methods: Clustering and dimensionality reduction were performed using pairwise TCRdist distances among GMM-specific receptors from ex vivo sorted or in vitro expanded T cells. Each clinical repertoire was assigned a mean NN-distance score, defined as the average TCRdist to the nearest 10% of tetramer-positive reference sequences. GEM TCR motif frequency was calculated as the fraction of unique TCRs that matched known GEM sequences by V/J usage and CDR3 length. Active tuberculosis was classified by linear discriminant analysis with leave-one-out cross-validation, implemented in scikit-learn. TCRdb provides this immuneACCESS table in a form limited to in-frame rearrangements. Some clones are lacking; in checked studies, under half of them reflect an unresolved V gene, and why the rest are absent is not known. V and J calls and clone size are as listed in that table; D and trimming were resolved from the DNA. A total of under 25,000 clones appear in this sample, about 97% of them only once. Around 6.2% of the sample rests with the top ten.

A note on this clone: The antigen this receptor binds is unknown. No base quality values were provided; no much bigger clone lies one nucleotide off.

Recombination connected TRBV19 to TRBJ1-1; the D segment could be TRBD1, given 5 matching bases. The sequencing sample was made of PBMCs. This receptor was obtained from a donor between 10 and 29 years old with latent tuberculosis or without tuberculosis infection. The DNA sequence reads TGTGCCAGTAGTCTCCCCCCGGAGGGACCGGCTGAAGCTTTCTTT. Its protein is CASSLPPEGPAEAFF.